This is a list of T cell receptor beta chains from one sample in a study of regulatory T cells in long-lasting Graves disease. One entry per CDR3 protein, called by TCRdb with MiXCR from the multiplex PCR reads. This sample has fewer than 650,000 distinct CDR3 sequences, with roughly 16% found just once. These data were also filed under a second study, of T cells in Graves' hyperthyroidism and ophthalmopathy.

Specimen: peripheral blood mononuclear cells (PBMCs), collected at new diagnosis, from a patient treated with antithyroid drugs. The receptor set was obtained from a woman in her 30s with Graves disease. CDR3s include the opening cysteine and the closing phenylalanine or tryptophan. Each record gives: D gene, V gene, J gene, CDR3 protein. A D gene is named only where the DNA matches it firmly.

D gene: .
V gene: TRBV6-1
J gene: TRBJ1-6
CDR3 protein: CASRPPDNWSPLHF

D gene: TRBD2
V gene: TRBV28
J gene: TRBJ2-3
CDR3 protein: CASSLVSSGSTDTQYF

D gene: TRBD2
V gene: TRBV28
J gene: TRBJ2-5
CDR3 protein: CASRLAGELETQYF

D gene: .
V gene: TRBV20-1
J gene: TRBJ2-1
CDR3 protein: CSARDRVVPGGEQFF

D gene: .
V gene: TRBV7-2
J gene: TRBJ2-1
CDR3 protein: CASSPSRDHYNEQFF

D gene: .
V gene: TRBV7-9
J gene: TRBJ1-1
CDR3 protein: CASSLGPDGTEAFF

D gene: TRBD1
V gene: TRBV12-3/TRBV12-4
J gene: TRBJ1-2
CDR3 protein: CASRYEGASLKGYTF

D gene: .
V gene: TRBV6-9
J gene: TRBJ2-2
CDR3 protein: CASSYPPGGELFF

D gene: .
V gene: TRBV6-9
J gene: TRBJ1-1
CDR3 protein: CASSLLRAGQAEAFF

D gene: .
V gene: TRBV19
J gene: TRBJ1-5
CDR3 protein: CASREGRSARIQPQHF

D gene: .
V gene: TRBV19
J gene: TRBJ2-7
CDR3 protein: CASSIGETYEQYF

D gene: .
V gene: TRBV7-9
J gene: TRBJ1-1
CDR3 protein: CASSLPGPANTEAFF

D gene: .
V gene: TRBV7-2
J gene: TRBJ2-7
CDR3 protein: CASSRDSSAYEQYF

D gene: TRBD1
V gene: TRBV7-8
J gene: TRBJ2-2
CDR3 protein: CASSLTDRVTGELFF

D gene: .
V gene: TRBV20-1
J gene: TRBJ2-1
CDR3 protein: CSARDGAGSSYNEQFF

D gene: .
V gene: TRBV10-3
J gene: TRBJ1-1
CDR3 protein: CAIRSGPPGGNTEAFF

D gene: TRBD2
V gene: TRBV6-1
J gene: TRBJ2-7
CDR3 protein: CAIGESSGGPKYF

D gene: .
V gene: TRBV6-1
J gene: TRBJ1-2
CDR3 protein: CASRAGTSRDGYTF

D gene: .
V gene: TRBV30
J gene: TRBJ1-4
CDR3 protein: CAWTRGTAYEKLFF

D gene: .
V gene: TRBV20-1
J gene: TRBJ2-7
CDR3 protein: CSARDPRVTYEQYF

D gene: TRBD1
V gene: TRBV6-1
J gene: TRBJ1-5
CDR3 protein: CASSELGQGRQPQHF

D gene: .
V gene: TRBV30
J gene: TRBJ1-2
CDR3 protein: CAWVWTGNYGYTF

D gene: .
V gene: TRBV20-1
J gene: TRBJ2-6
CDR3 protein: CSATDGGANVLTF

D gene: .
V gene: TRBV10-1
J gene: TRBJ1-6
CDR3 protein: CASSEASPLHF

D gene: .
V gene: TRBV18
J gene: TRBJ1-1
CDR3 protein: CASSPMGGTEAFF

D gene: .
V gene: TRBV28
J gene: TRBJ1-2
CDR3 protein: CASSLTTDAYGYTF

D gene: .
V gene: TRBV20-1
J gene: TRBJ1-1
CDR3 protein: CSARDPEAFF

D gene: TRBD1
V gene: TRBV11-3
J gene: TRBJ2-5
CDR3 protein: CASSLGMGQGKETQYF

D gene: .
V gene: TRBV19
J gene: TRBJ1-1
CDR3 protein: CASKMGDMNTEAFF

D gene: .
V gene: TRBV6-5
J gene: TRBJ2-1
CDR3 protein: CASSFASIADEQFF